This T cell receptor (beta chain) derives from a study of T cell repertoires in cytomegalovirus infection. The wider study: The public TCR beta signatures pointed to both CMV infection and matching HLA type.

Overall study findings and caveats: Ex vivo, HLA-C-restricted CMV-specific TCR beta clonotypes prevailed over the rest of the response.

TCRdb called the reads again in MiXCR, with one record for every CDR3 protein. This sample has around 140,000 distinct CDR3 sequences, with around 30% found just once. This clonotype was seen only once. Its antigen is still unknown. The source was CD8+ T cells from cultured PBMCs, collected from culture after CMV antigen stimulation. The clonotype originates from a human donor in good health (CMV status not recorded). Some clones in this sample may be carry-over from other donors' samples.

CDR3 sequence (DNA): TGTGCCAGCAGCCTGTCGGCTAACTATGGCTACACCTTC. Its protein product is CASSLSANYGYTF. The rearrangement links TRBV7-6 to TRBJ1-2, with D unresolved. Trimming cost V 5 bases and J 0 bases, with 7 bases left between them. CDR1 SGHVS and CDR2 FNYEAQ come from the germline V gene. CDR3 length: 13 residues.